This T cell receptor (beta chain) was documented in a study of cytomegalovirus exposure and HLA in healthy donors. The PCR ran on 60 Vbeta and 13 Jbeta primers. Generated by immunoSEQ multiplex PCR, the TCRdb table keeps only in-frame clones and is missing some. The sample has over 150,000 clones; roughly 80% are singletons. Notes on the study in general: A highly shared variant cluster was judged a likely technical artifact.

A word on this clone: Its antigen is not known.

The CDR3 consists of 15 residues. The germline V gene has CDR1 SGHVS and CDR2 FQNEAQ. The V segment lost 5 bases and the J segment 6 bases; nucleotides outside the gene matches: 12. Input material: PBMCs. This sequence was found in a man aged 30-40 years in good health and CMV-seronegative. The J gene is TRBJ1-2, the V gene TRBV7-8, with 7 bases aligning to TRBD1. The CDR3 DNA reads TGTGCCAGCAGCGCGAGACAGGGAAACCCTGATGGCTACACCTTC. This gives the protein CASSARQGNPDGYTF.